The 28 T cell receptor beta chains below all came from one sample that was sequenced in a study of human T cells and chemical hapten exposure. From the RACE reads, TCRdb called clonotypes with MiXCR, one entry per CDR3 protein. The sample has roughly 360,000 distinct CDR3 sequences, around 5% seen once. Documented time point: patch test 1, 2 weeks after DPC sensitization. Documented treatment: therapeutic diphenylcyclopropenone sensitization with weekly scalp DPC. This material consisted of whole blood, taken in connection with sensitization to the hapten diphenylcyclopropenone (DPC). The source of these receptors is a woman aged 50 to 65 with alopecia areata. Some clones in this sample may be carry-over from other donors' samples.

This clonotype has just a few counts. The genes are TRBV12-3 or TRBV12-4 and TRBJ2-3; TRBD2 agrees at 7 bases. This CDR3 region has 16 residues. V lost 6 bases, J lost 0 bases, and 9 bases stayed unmatched. This CDR3 reads CASRFTASGSTDTQYF. Written as DNA, the CDR3 is TGTGCCAGCAGGTTTACGGCTAGCGGTAGCACAGATACGCAGTATTTT.

Ten or more counts support this clonotype. The gene calls are TRBV7-2 and TRBJ2-1; D gene uncertain. Trimming cost V 2 bases and J 6 bases, with 11 bases left between them. The germline V gene encodes CDR1 SGHTA and CDR2 FQGNSA. The CDR3 is made up of 14 amino acids. CDR3 sequence (DNA): TGTGCCAGCAGCTTATCCCCAGCATCCAATGAGCAGTTCTTC. It specifies CASSLSPASNEQFF.

V is TRBV2 and J is TRBJ2-1; maybe TRBD1 (6 bases). The CDR3 contains 13 residues. Trimming removed 10 bases at V and 7 bases at J, with 17 bases between. The germline CDR1 and CDR2 sequences are SNHLY and FYNNEI. CDR3 bases: TGTGCCACCAGGACCCAGGGGAAGAATGAGCAGTTCTTC. This codes for CATRTQGKNEQFF.

In its sample, this clonotype was seen many times. The chain recombines TRBV12-2 with TRBJ2-1; the table gives TRBD2 as D, unverified against the DNA. TRBV12-2 constitutes a pseudogene. CDR3 length equals 16 residues. In nucleotides, the CDR3 is TGTGCAAGTCGCTCGCCGACTAGCGGGAGATCGGATGAGCAGTTCTTC. Translating gives CASRSPTSGRSDEQFF.

The chain joins TRBV5-5 to TRBJ1-1, with no clear D. Germline V lookup: CDR1 SGHKS, CDR2 YYEKEE (reference sequence). The CDR3 length is 13 residues. Trimming took 0 bases from V and 5 from J, leaving 8 bases between them. This CDR3 is CASSLVGKTEAFF. Written as DNA, the CDR3 is TGTGCCAGCAGCTTGGTGGGGAAGACTGAAGCTTTCTTT.

There are many counts of this clonotype. This chain connects TRBV28 to TRBJ2-7, with unresolved D. Germline V gene data show CDR1 as MDHEN and CDR2 as SYDVKM. The CDR3 totals 14 residues. The V gene lost 6 bases and the J gene lost 2 bases, with 14 bases spanning the gap. CDR3 in amino acids: CASSPRITAYEQYF. Here the CDR3 DNA reads TGTGCCAGCAGCCCGCGGATTACTGCCTACGAGCAGTACTTC.

The chain links TRBV5-1 to TRBJ2-7; TRBD2 might be the D (5 bases). The V end lost 0 bases, the J end lost 5 bases, and 18 bases lay between the germline ends. The CDR3 loop spans 16 amino acids. Germline values: CDR1 SGHRS, CDR2 YFSETQ. CDR3 coding DNA: TGCGCCAGCAGCTTGGCTGGGTCTCATCCCGGGAACGAGCAGTACTTC. Translation: CASSLAGSHPGNEQYF. Looking up the rest from reference TRBV5-1 and TRBJ2-7 gives the full variable domain: KAGVTQTPRYLIKTRGQQVTLSCSPISGHRSVSWYQQTPGQGLQFLFEYFSETQRNKGNFPGRFSGRQFSNSRSEMNVSTLELGDSALYLCASSLAGSHPGNEQYFGPGTRLTVT.

Ten or more counts support this clonotype. V usage is TRBV5-6 and J usage is TRBJ1-6; 10 nucleotides match TRBD1. CDR3 length: 15 amino acids. J was trimmed by 8 bases and V by 0 bases; bases with no gene match: 2. In germline, CDR1 is SGHDT, CDR2 YYEEEE. CDR3 coding DNA: TGTGCCAGCAGCTTGGTTGGGACAGGGGATTCACCCCTCCACTTT. Its protein product is CASSLVGTGDSPLHF.

This clonotype was detected many times. The chain has TRBV12-3 or TRBV12-4 and TRBJ2-7, with TRBD2 identical over 10 bases. This CDR3 has 14 residues. V was clipped by 3 bases and J by 3 bases; unmatched bases: 2. This CDR3 is CASSFSGGFYEQYF. The CDR3, as DNA: TGTGCCAGCAGTTTTAGCGGGGGGTTCTACGAGCAGTACTTC.

The chain has TRBV29-1 and TRBJ2-7; D gene unclear. V lost 4 bases and J lost 2, with 6 bases in between. The CDR3 has 11 amino acids. Germline-derived CDR1 and CDR2 are SQVTM and ANQGSEA. CDR3 in DNA: TGCAGCGTTGTAGGAACCTACGAGCAGTACTTC. Residues: CSVVGTYEQYF.

This clonotype turned up a few times. This chain uses TRBV7-8 with TRBJ2-5; D is uncertain. CDR1 is SGHVS and CDR2 is FQNEAQ in the germline V gene. The CDR3 extends over 11 amino acids. The V end lost 4 bases, the J end lost 5 bases, and 5 bases lay between the germline ends. The CDR3 DNA is TGTGCCAGCAGCTCATTTGAGACCCAGTACTTC. Encoded protein: CASSSFETQYF.

This chain links TRBV7-9 with TRBJ2-1; 7 bases fit TRBD2. Germline V gene lookup returns CDR1 SEHNR and CDR2 FQNEAQ (reference sequence). CDR3 length: 12 residues. The V segment lost 2 bases and the J segment 14 bases; nucleotides outside the gene matches: 6. In DNA, the CDR3 is TGTGCCAGCAGCTTACGGGACTATCCCGAGTTCTTC. This sequence encodes CASSLRDYPEFF.

This clonotype has at least ten counts. The chain recombines TRBV14 with TRBJ2-3, with TRBD1 matching over 10 bases. CDR3 length equals 16 residues. CDR1 is SGHDN and CDR2 is FVKESK in the germline V gene. V was pared by 0 bases and J by 7 bases, with 7 bases of the junction left unmatched. Here the CDR3 reads CASSQDAGTGEYTQYF. CDR3 DNA: TGTGCCAGCAGCCAAGATGCGGGGACAGGGGAATATACGCAGTATTTT. Looking up the rest from reference TRBV14 and TRBJ2-3 gives the full variable domain: EAGVTQFPSHSVIEKGQTVTLRCDPISGHDNLYWYRRVMGKEIKFLLHFVKESKQDESGMPNNRFLAERTGGTYSTLKVQPAELEDSGVYFCASSQDAGTGEYTQYFGPGTRLTVL.

The chain joins TRBV7-8 to TRBJ2-7, with D perhaps TRBD2 (5 bases). V was clipped by 3 bases and J by 0 bases, with 9 bases between them. The CDR3 is 14 amino acids. Germline V gene lookup returns CDR1 SGHVS and CDR2 FQNEAQ. The CDR3 coding sequence is TGTGCCAGCAGCTTCGCGGGCAACTCCTACGAGCAGTACTTC. This gives the protein CASSFAGNSYEQYF.

This clonotype has ten or more counts. V is TRBV27 and J is TRBJ2-1; D is uncertain. Germline V gives CDR1 MNHEY, CDR2 SMNVEV (reference sequence). CDR3 size: 13 residues. The V end was cut by 0 bases, the J end by 8 bases, with 8 bases between. CDR3 DNA: TGTGCCAGCAGTTTATCGAATTTCCATGAGCAGTTCTTC. Protein: CASSLSNFHEQFF.

The V gene is TRBV20-1, the J gene TRBJ2-2; possible D gene TRBD1, 6 bases. Germline lookup yields CDR1 DFQATT and CDR2 SNEGSKA (reference sequence). The CDR3 runs 12 residues. The CDR3 sequence: CSANRDGGELFF. The CDR3, as DNA: TGCAGCGCCAACAGGGACGGCGGGGAGCTGTTTTTT.

This clonotype was counted ten times or more. The genes are TRBV28 and TRBJ1-1, with a possible D match to TRBD1 (5 bases). The CDR3 length is 12 residues. Germline values: CDR1 MDHEN, CDR2 SYDVKM. Between the trimmed V and J ends, which lost 0 bases and 10 bases, there was a span of 9 bases. CDR3 sequence: CASSLWGLGAFF. The CDR3 coding sequence is TGTGCCAGCAGTTTATGGGGGCTGGGAGCTTTCTTT. Complete variable domain (other parts from reference TRBV28 and TRBJ1-1): DVKVTQSSRYLVKRTGEKVFLECVQDMDHENMFWYRQDPGLGLRLIYFSYDVKMKEKGDIPEGYSVSREKKERFSLILESASTNQTSMYLCASSLWGLGAFFGQGTRLTVV.

The rearrangement links TRBV12-3 or TRBV12-4 to TRBJ1-1; D is perhaps TRBD1 (6 bases). The CDR3 totals 13 residues. Trimming took 3 bases from V and 4 from J, leaving 9 bases between them. CDR3 bases: TGTGCCAGCAGTTTTGGACAGCTCACTGAAGCTTTCTTT. Protein product: CASSFGQLTEAFF.

This rearrangement joins TRBV28 to TRBJ1-1, with 7 bases fitting TRBD1. Germline CDR1 and CDR2: MDHEN and SYDVKM. V lost 6 bases, J lost 4 bases, and 11 bases stayed unmatched. The CDR3 loop spans 15 amino acids. The CDR3 nucleotides are TGTGCCAGCAGAAGGGCAGGGGGAAAAGGCACTGAAGCTTTCTTT. Its translation: CASRRAGGKGTEAFF. The full variable domain, rest sourced from reference TRBV28 and TRBJ1-1, is DVKVTQSSRYLVKRTGEKVFLECVQDMDHENMFWYRQDPGLGLRLIYFSYDVKMKEKGDIPEGYSVSREKKERFSLILESASTNQTSMYLCASRRAGGKGTEAFFGQGTRLTVV.

This clonotype was seen many times. The chain couples TRBV20-1 to TRBJ2-7, with D perhaps TRBD1 (6 bases). Germline values: CDR1 DFQATT, CDR2 SNEGSKA (reference sequence). V was clipped by 1 base and J by 1 base, with 8 bases between them. The CDR3 loop spans 13 amino acids. Here the CDR3 DNA reads TGCAGTGCTAGAGTTAGGGGGTCCTACGAGCAGTACTTC. Encoded protein: CSARVRGSYEQYF.

This clonotype was seen more than once but under ten times. The rearrangement links TRBV28 to TRBJ1-1, with D tentatively TRBD1 (6 bases). CDR3 length: 17 amino acids. V was trimmed by 4 bases and J by 0 bases, leaving 18 bases between them. CDR1 is MDHEN and CDR2 is SYDVKM in the germline V gene. The CDR3 loop reads CASSSPPGAGVNTEAFF. In DNA, the CDR3 is TGTGCCAGCAGTTCACCCCCAGGGGCGGGGGTGAACACTGAAGCTTTCTTT. The variable domain in full, with the rest retrieved from reference TRBV28 and TRBJ1-1, is DVKVTQSSRYLVKRTGEKVFLECVQDMDHENMFWYRQDPGLGLRLIYFSYDVKMKEKGDIPEGYSVSREKKERFSLILESASTNQTSMYLCASSSPPGAGVNTEAFFGQGTRLTVV.

V usage is TRBV7-9 and J usage is TRBJ1-6, with D tentatively TRBD1 (5 bases). The CDR3 loop spans 14 amino acids. V gave up 2 bases and J gave up 9 bases, with 11 bases separating them. Germline V gene data show CDR1 as SEHNR and CDR2 as FQNEAQ (reference sequence). CDR3 bases: TGTGCCAGCAGCTTACCGGGGGACGGTTCACCCCTCCACTTT. Translation gives CASSLPGDGSPLHF.

The gene calls are TRBV2 and TRBJ2-1; D is uncertain. V was trimmed by 5 bases and J by 9 bases, leaving 14 bases between them. Germline V lookup: CDR1 SNHLY, CDR2 FYNNEI. This CDR3 contains 13 residues. The CDR3 DNA is TGTGCCAGCAGTCTGTCGACGATCACTGAGCAGTTCTTC. The encoded protein is CASSLSTITEQFF.

The sample holds many counts of this clonotype. This chain joins TRBV12-3 or TRBV12-4 and TRBJ1-1, with 8 bases lining up with TRBD1. The CDR3 runs 13 residues. With V trimmed by 4 bases and J by 5 bases, 3 bases remained unmatched. Here the CDR3 reads CASSSHRGTEAFF. The DNA for the CDR3 is TGTGCCAGCAGTTCCCACAGGGGGACTGAAGCTTTCTTT.

V and J are TRBV20-1 and TRBJ1-6, with D possibly TRBD1 on 5 matching bases. The CDR3 sequence is 14 residues long. Looked up from germline, CDR1 is DFQATT and CDR2 is SNEGSKA (reference sequence). V was trimmed by 4 bases and J by 4 bases, leaving 11 bases between them. The CDR3 bases are TGCAGTGCTAAGTCGGGGCAGTATAATTCACCCCTCCACTTT. Protein: CSAKSGQYNSPLHF.

To note about this clonotype: This may come from a read error, since a much larger clone is one base off. This chain connects TRBV7-9 to TRBJ2-3; D gene ambiguous. Looked up from germline, CDR1 is SEHNR and CDR2 is FQNEAQ (reference sequence). CDR3 length equals 12 residues. The germline V and J ends were trimmed by 6 bases and 0 bases, with 4 bases remaining between them. This chain's CDR3 is CASRQSTDTQYF. In nucleotides, the CDR3 is TGTGCCAGCAGGCAAAGCACAGATACGCAGTATTTT.

The V and J genes are TRBV7-8 and TRBJ1-5; unclear D gene. In germline, CDR1 is SGHVS, CDR2 FQNEAQ. This CDR3 has 15 amino acids. Deletions cut 2 bases from V and 0 bases from J, with 8 bases between. CDR3 sequence reads: CASSLFPVSNQPQHF. CDR3 sequence (DNA): TGTGCCAGCAGCTTATTCCCCGTTAGCAATCAGCCCCAGCATTTT.

This clonotype was observed many times. The gene calls are TRBV12-3 or TRBV12-4 and TRBJ1-1, with D uncertain. The ends were cut back, 6 bases at V and 8 bases at J, with 10 bases in the middle. The CDR3 extends over 11 amino acids. CDR3: CASSSRWEAFF. DNA of the CDR3: TGTGCCAGCAGCTCCAGGTGGGAAGCTTTCTTT.